This entry lists 5 T cell receptor beta chains sequenced from one sample in a study of blood T cell repertoires in COVID-19. Assay: immunoSEQ multiplex PCR; the TCRdb copy retains only in-frame clones and omits some. The data hold 250,000 to 300,000 clones, with 80% to 90% observed a single time. The sequenced sample was peripheral blood. These receptors originate from a woman between 65 and 79 years old with acute or convalescent COVID-19.

The chain joins TRBV18 to TRBJ2-2, with 7 bases that match TRBD1. The trim removed 3 bases at V and 2 bases at J, leaving 3 bases unmatched. Germline CDR1 reads KGHSH; CDR2 reads LQKENI. The CDR3 length is 15 residues. CDR3 DNA: TGTGCCAGCTCACCGACAGGGATCAACACCGGGGAGCTGTTTTTT. Translated, it gives CASSPTGINTGELFF. Using reference TRBV18 and TRBJ2-2 for the parts outside the CDR3, the full variable domain is NAGVMQNPRHLVRRRGQEARLRCSPMKGHSHVYWYRQLPEEGLKFMVYLQKENIIDESGMPKERFSAEFPKEGPSILRIQQVVRGDSAAYFCASSPTGINTGELFFGEGSRLTVL.

CDR3 sequence: CARGTSGGAEGGTGELFF. The CDR3 region has the DNA TGTGCCCGCGGGACTAGCGGGGGGGCCGAGGGTGGCACCGGGGAGCTGTTTTTT. This sequence joins TRBV30 and TRBJ2-2; 16 positions match TRBD2. The germline CDR1 and CDR2 sequences are GTSNPN and SVGIG (reference sequence). J was trimmed by 4 bases and V by 8 bases; bases with no gene match: 13. The CDR3 loop spans 18 amino acids.

The chain employs TRBV2 and TRBJ2-1; tentatively, D is TRBD2 (7 bases). The CDR3 covers 15 residues. The ends were cut back, 7 bases at V and 2 bases at J, with 15 bases in the middle. CDR1 and CDR2 (germline): SNHLY, FYNNEI. CDR3: CASTGGGSPYNEQFF. CDR3 bases: TGTGCCAGCACTGGCGGGGGCTCCCCCTACAATGAGCAGTTCTTC.

This chain links TRBV2 with TRBJ1-5; 7 bases fit TRBD1. This CDR3 comprises 15 residues. Unmatched junction bases numbered 5, after V lost 5 bases and J lost 1 base. CDR1 SNHLY and CDR2 FYNNEI come from the germline V gene. The chain's CDR3 is CASSQDRLSNQPQHF. The CDR3, as DNA: TGTGCCAGCAGTCAGGACAGGTTAAGCAATCAGCCCCAGCATTTT.

The gene calls are TRBV19 and TRBJ2-2, with D perhaps matching TRBD1 (6 bases). The CDR3 has 14 residues. V lost 0 bases and J 6 bases, leaving 8 bases between the germline ends. The germline gives CDR1 LNHDA, CDR2 SQIVND (reference sequence). The CDR3: CASSIDRGSGELFF. Written as DNA, the CDR3 is TGTGCCAGTAGTATAGATAGGGGGTCCGGGGAGCTGTTTTTT.